This T cell receptor beta chain was sequenced during a study of shared clonotypes between healthy human individuals. Study findings and constraints: Clonotype sharing across several donors was observed for around 5.1% of naive CD4 clonotypes.

Trimming removed 5 bases at V and 6 bases at J, with 19 bases between. This CDR3 is built from 15 residues. CDR1 and CDR2 from the germline V gene are MDHEN and SYDVKM. Assay: immunoSEQ multiplex PCR; the TCRdb copy retains only in-frame clones and omits some. The table includes about 120,000 clones, more than 65% detected once. This clone was seen a handful of times. Its cognate antigen is unknown. The receptor was isolated from a woman in her twenties or thirties in good health. The chain combines TRBV28 with TRBJ1-2, with D possibly matching TRBD1 (6 bases). What was sequenced was memory CD8+ T cells sorted from blood. Subset defined: CD45RO+ cells pooled with CCR7-negative TemRA cells. The CDR3 region is CASSPPGRGRDGYTF. As DNA, the CDR3 is TGTGCCAGCAGTCCCCCGGGCAGGGGCAGGGATGGCTACACCTTC.